This T cell receptor (beta chain) appears in the sequencing data of a study of PD-1 blockade in mismatch repair-deficient tumors. Study context: Enrolled about 2012-2016, patients had progressing, pretreated mismatch repair-deficient cancers of approximately 13 types.

Profiling relied on immunoSEQ multiplex PCR, and the TCRdb table lists in-frame clones only, not all of them. The table has more than 50,000 clones, approximately 88% seen once; the top ten hold approximately 14%. All patients were mismatch repair deficient, assessed by either PCR or immunohistochemistry. The TCR-sequenced patients were a few responders to pembrolizumab. The CDR3 contains 14 residues. V lost 0 bases, J lost 2 bases, and 8 bases lay in between. Germline CDR1 reads KGHSH; CDR2 reads LQKENI. The receptor's source is an adult with mismatch repair-deficient cancer. The rearrangement uses TRBV18 and TRBJ2-7, with D maybe TRBD2 (5 bases). The sequenced sample was peripheral blood, obtained 52 weeks after starting pembrolizumab. The CDR3 region is CASSPPSLAYEQYF. The CDR3 region has the DNA TGTGCCAGCTCACCACCGTCACTAGCCTACGAGCAGTACTTC.